A single sample is the source of the 17 T cell receptor beta chains below, sequenced in a study of T cell repertoires in cytomegalovirus infection. Using its own MiXCR run on the reads, TCRdb lists one record per CDR3 protein. Here the sample spans fewer than 700,000 distinct CDR3 sequences, approximately 24% being singletons. The material sequenced was CD8+ T cells from PBMCs. These receptor sequences come from a human donor in good health (CMV status not recorded). Some clones in this sample may be carry-over from other donors' samples.

This clonotype has a count of ten or more. V usage is TRBV7-6 and J usage is TRBJ2-5; D gene ambiguous. Germline V gives CDR1 SGHVS, CDR2 FNYEAQ. The CDR3 covers 15 residues. V dropped 5 bases and J dropped 5 bases, with 18 bases sitting between them. This chain's CDR3 is CASSLTPLKVETQYF. The DNA of the CDR3 is TGTGCCAGCAGCCTGACCCCCCTTAAGGTCGAGACCCAGTACTTC.

This sequence joins TRBV20-1 and TRBJ2-1; 13 positions match TRBD2. V shed 5 bases and J 0 bases; nucleotides not matched to a gene: 10. The CDR3 is 18 residues long. CDR1 and CDR2 (germline): DFQATT, SNEGSKA (reference sequence). CDR3 amino acids: CSAGWTSGGFSSYNEQFF. DNA of the CDR3: TGCAGTGCTGGCTGGACTAGCGGGGGATTTTCCTCCTACAATGAGCAGTTCTTC.

To note about this clonotype: With a much larger clone just one base away, this may be a read error. The rearrangement joins TRBV28 to TRBJ2-1, with D perhaps TRBD2 (5 bases). Germline V gives CDR1 MDHEN, CDR2 SYDVKM. The V end was cut by 9 bases, the J end by 7 bases, with 13 bases between. The CDR3 consists of 12 residues. The CDR3 sequence is CASEGFRNEQFF. The CDR3 DNA is TGTGCCAGTGAGGGTTTTAGGAATGAGCAGTTCTTC. Using reference TRBV28 and TRBJ2-1 for the parts outside the CDR3, the full variable domain is DVKVTQSSRYLVKRTGEKVFLECVQDMDHENMFWYRQDPGLGLRLIYFSYDVKMKEKGDIPEGYSVSREKKERFSLILESASTNQTSMYLCASEGFRNEQFFGPGTRLTVL.

This clonotype was counted a few times. The chain couples TRBV29-1 to TRBJ2-1, with a tentative D call TRBD2 (6 bases). The CDR3 totals 13 residues. Germline-derived CDR1 and CDR2 are SQVTM and ANQGSEA. The V gene lost 7 bases and the J gene lost 4 bases, with 14 bases spanning the gap. DNA for the CDR3: TGCAGCGCGTTTGGGGGGACGTACAATGAGCAGTTCTTC. Encoded protein: CSAFGGTYNEQFF.

The J gene is TRBJ1-1, the V gene TRBV29-1; D remains unclear. The germline V and J ends were trimmed by 2 bases and 6 bases, with 7 bases remaining between them. The V gene's germline CDR1 is SQVTM and CDR2 ANQGSEA. This CDR3 is built from 11 residues. This chain's CDR3 is CSVEYVAEAFF. CDR3 nucleotide sequence: TGCAGCGTTGAATATGTCGCTGAAGCTTTCTTT.

The rearrangement joins TRBV9 to TRBJ1-2; D may be TRBD1 (6 bases). The CDR3 sequence is 14 residues long. V gave up 0 bases and J gave up 4 bases, with 10 bases separating them. Germline CDR1 reads SGDLS; CDR2 reads YYNGEE. CDR3 loop: CASSVDGGFYGYTF. CDR3 nucleotides: TGTGCCAGCAGCGTAGATGGGGGCTTCTATGGCTACACCTTC.

The chain uses TRBV20-1 and TRBJ1-1; D remains unclear. Trimming shortened V by 4 bases and J by 6 bases, and 9 bases separated the two germline ends. The germline gives CDR1 DFQATT, CDR2 SNEGSKA (reference sequence). This CDR3 comprises 11 residues. CDR3 in DNA: TGCAGTGCTAATGTATTGCCTGAAGCTTTCTTT. It translates to CSANVLPEAFF.

This rearrangement joins TRBV29-1 to TRBJ1-2; D possibly corresponds to TRBD1 (6 bases). Per germline, CDR1 SQVTM and CDR2 ANQGSEA. This CDR3 region has 12 residues. V was trimmed by 5 bases and J by 8 bases, leaving 15 bases between them. The CDR3 here is CSVNTGREGYTF. The CDR3 nucleotides read TGCAGCGTTAATACAGGGAGAGAAGGCTACACCTTC. The full variable domain, rest sourced from reference TRBV29-1 and TRBJ1-2, is SAVISQKPSRDICQRGTSLTIQCQVDSQVTMMFWYRQQPGQSLTLIATANQGSEATYESGFVIDKFPISRPNLTFSTLTVSNMSPEDSSIYLCSVNTGREGYTFGSGTRLTVV.

This clonotype was seen only a few times. This chain links TRBV4-1 with TRBJ1-1, with D uncertain. Germline V CDR1 and CDR2: MGHRA, YSYEKL. V was cut by 1 base and J by 0 bases, with 9 bases left in between. The CDR3 is made up of 15 amino acids. The CDR3 here is CASSQVFKVNTEAFF. The CDR3 bases are TGCGCCAGCAGCCAAGTATTCAAGGTGAACACTGAAGCTTTCTTT.

The chain has TRBV3-1 and TRBJ2-3; no reliable D call. The germline V and J ends were trimmed by 0 bases and 4 bases, with 14 bases remaining between them. This CDR3 is 16 amino acids long. The germline V gene has CDR1 LGHDT and CDR2 YNNKEL (reference sequence). The CDR3 DNA is TGTGCCAGCAGCCAAGATCTAACCATTGTCGCAGATACGCAGTATTTT. Translated, it gives CASSQDLTIVADTQYF.

This clonotype was found many times. The rearrangement links TRBV7-6 to TRBJ1-4; D possibly corresponds to TRBD1 (5 bases). CDR1 is SGHVS and CDR2 is FNYEAQ in the germline V gene. The CDR3 has 14 amino acids. Trimming removed 4 bases from V and 5 bases from J, with 11 bases in between. As DNA, the CDR3 is TGTGCCAGCAGCTCCAGACAGATGAATGAAAAACTGTTTTTT. This translates into CASSSRQMNEKLFF.

Of note for this clonotype: It may be a read error: a sequence one base away is much more abundant. The chain links TRBV7-2 to TRBJ2-1, with D possibly TRBD2 on 6 matching bases. The CDR3 runs 16 residues. Germline-derived CDR1 and CDR2 are SGHTA and FQGNSA. As DNA, the CDR3 is TGTGTCAGCAGCTTAGCGGCCAGGTCCCCCTACAATGAGCAGTTCTTC. Translated: CVSSLAARSPYNEQFF.

The V call is TRBV12-3 or TRBV12-4, the J call TRBJ1-3; D not certain. The V end lost 10 bases, the J end lost 0 bases, and 7 bases lay between the germline ends. The CDR3 loop spans 12 amino acids. The CDR3 DNA sequence: TGTGCCATCGAGGCCTCTGGAAACACCATATATTTT. Encoded protein: CAIEASGNTIYF.

The rearrangement uses TRBV5-6 and TRBJ1-1; no definite D call. Germline assignment: CDR1 SGHDT and CDR2 YYEEEE. The V gene lost 0 bases and the J gene lost 10 bases, with 13 bases spanning the gap. The CDR3 extends over 13 amino acids. CDR3 sequence (DNA): TGTGCCAGCAGCTTGGACAAGTCGGTTCGAGCTTTCTTT. Translating it yields CASSLDKSVRAFF.

The chain links TRBV2 to TRBJ2-1, with D possibly matching TRBD2 (5 bases). The CDR3 consists of 12 residues. From germline, CDR1 is SNHLY and CDR2 FYNNEI. Trimming took 6 bases from V and 6 from J, leaving 9 bases between them. The CDR3 coding sequence is TGTGCCAGCAGCGAAACTAGCAATGAGCAGTTCTTC. Amino acid sequence: CASSETSNEQFF.

CDR3 protein: CASSPVGDGELFF. In DNA, the CDR3 is TGTGCCAGCAGCCCGGTCGGCGACGGGGAGCTGTTTTTT. V gene TRBV7-9 combines with J gene TRBJ2-2; D gene ambiguous. Germline CDR1 is SEHNR and CDR2 is FQNEAQ (reference sequence). V lost 5 bases to trimming and J lost 7 bases, with 11 bases between them. This CDR3 has 13 amino acids. The full variable domain, its missing parts supplied by reference TRBV7-9 and TRBJ2-2, is DTGVSQNPRHKITKRGQNVTFRCDPISEHNRLYWYRQTLGQGPEFLTYFQNEAQLEKSRLLSDRFSAERPKGSFSTLEIQRTEQGDSAMYLCASSPVGDGELFFGEGSRLTVL.

This clonotype was observed a few times. This chain links TRBV5-3 with TRBJ2-1; 7 bases are a match to TRBD1. TRBV5-3 is an ORF for which the function is uncertain. This CDR3 region has 17 residues. With V trimmed by 8 bases and J by 7 bases, 21 bases remained unmatched. CDR3 DNA: TGTGCCAGCAAGCTACGAGGCACCGGGACAGACATAAATGAGCAGTTCTTC. It specifies CASKLRGTGTDINEQFF.